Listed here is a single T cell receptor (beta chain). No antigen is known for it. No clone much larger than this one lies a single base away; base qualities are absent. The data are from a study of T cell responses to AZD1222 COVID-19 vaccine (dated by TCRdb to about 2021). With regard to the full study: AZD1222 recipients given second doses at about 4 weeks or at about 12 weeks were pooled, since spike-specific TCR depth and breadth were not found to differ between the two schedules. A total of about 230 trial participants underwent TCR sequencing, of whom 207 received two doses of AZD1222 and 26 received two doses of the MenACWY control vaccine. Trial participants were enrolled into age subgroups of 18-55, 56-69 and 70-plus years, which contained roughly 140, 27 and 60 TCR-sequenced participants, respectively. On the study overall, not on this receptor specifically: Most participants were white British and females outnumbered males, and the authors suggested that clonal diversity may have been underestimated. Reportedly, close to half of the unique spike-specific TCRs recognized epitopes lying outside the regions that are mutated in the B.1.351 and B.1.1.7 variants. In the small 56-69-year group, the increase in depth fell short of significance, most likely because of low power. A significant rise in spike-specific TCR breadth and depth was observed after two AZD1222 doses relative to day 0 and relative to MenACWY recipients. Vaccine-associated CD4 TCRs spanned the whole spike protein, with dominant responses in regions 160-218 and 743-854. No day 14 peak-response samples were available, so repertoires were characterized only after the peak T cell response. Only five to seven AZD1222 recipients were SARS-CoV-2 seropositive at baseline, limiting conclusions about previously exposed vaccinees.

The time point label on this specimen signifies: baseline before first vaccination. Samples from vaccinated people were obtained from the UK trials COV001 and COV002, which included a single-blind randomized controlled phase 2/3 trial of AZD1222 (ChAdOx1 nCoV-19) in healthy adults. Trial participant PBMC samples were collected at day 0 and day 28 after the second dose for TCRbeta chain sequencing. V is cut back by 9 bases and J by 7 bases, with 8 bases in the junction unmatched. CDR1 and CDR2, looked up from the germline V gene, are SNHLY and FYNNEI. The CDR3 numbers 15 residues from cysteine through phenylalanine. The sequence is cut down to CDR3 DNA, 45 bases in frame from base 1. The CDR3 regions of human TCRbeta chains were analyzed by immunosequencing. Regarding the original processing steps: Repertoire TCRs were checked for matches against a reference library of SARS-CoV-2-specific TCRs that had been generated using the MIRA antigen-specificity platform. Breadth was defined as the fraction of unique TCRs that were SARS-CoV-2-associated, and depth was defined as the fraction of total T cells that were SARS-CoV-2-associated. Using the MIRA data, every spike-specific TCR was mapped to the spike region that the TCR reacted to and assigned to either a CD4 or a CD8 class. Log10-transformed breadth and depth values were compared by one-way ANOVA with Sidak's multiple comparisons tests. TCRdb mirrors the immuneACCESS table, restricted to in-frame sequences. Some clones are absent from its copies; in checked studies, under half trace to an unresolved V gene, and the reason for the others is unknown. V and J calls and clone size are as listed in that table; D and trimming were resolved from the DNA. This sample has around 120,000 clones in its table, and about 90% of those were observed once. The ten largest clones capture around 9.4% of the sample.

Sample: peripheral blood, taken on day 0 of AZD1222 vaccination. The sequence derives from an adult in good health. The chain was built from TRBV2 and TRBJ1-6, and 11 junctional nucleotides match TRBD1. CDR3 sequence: CARTTGQGENSPLHF. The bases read TGTGCCAGGACCACGGGACAGGGGGAAAATTCACCCCTCCACTTT.